The 25 T cell receptor beta chains given below trace back to one sample, sequenced in a study of blood T cell repertoires in COVID-19. Using immunoSEQ multiplex PCR, the repertoire was profiled, and TCRdb retains in-frame clones only, with some absent. The sample lists 210,000 or so clones; more than 70% were seen once. The sample taken for sequencing was peripheral blood. Every receptor here comes from a man in his forties or fifties with active or convalescent COVID-19.

The rearrangement uses TRBV5-4 and TRBJ1-4; 8 nucleotides agree with TRBD1. Germline V lookup: CDR1 SGHNT, CDR2 YYREEE (reference sequence). With V trimmed by 5 bases and J by 8 bases, 8 bases remained unmatched. The CDR3 is made up of 14 amino acids. The CDR3 sequence is CASRAGTGGEKLFF. CDR3 DNA: TGTGCCAGCAGGGCCGGGACAGGAGGCGAAAAACTGTTTTTT.

V gene TRBV19 combines with J gene TRBJ1-1, with D possibly TRBD1 on 5 matching bases. V gave up 3 bases and J gave up 1 base, with 6 bases separating them. The CDR3 is 13 amino acids. CDR1 is LNHDA, CDR2 SQIVND, per germline (reference sequence). For the CDR3, the DNA is TGTGCCAGTAGTATGGGGCAGAACACTGAAGCTTTCTTT. It encodes CASSMGQNTEAFF. The full variable domain, its missing parts supplied by reference TRBV19 and TRBJ1-1, is DGGITQSPKYLFRKEGQNVTLSCEQNLNHDAMYWYRQDPGQGLRLIYYSQIVNDFQKGDIAEGYSVSREKKESFPLTVTSAQKNPTAFYLCASSMGQNTEAFFGQGTRLTVV.

The count of this clone is one. The V gene is TRBV18, the J gene TRBJ2-3; D not resolved. This CDR3 is 13 amino acids long. CDR1 is KGHSH and CDR2 is LQKENI in the germline V gene. V gave up 4 bases and J gave up 7 bases, with 12 bases separating them. CDR3 sequence reads: CASSLNPLHTQYF. As DNA, the CDR3 is TGTGCCAGCTCACTTAACCCACTCCATACGCAGTATTTT.

The V gene is TRBV13, the J gene TRBJ1-2, with D maybe TRBD1 (6 bases). Trimming left V 4 bases short and J 7 bases short, with 16 bases between. Per the germline V gene, CDR1 is PRHDT and CDR2 is FYEKMQ (reference sequence). CDR3 size: 14 residues. In nucleotides, the CDR3 is TGTGCCAGCAGCTGGAATACAGGGAAGGGTGGCTACACCTTC. Its protein is CASSWNTGKGGYTF.

The rearrangement uses TRBV7-2 and TRBJ2-5; 10 nucleotides match TRBD1. The V gene end was trimmed by 5 bases and the J gene end by 4 bases; junction bases not matched to a gene: 1. CDR1 and CDR2 (germline): SGHTA, FQGNSA. The CDR3 is 13 residues long. Written as DNA, the CDR3 is TGTGCCAGCAGCCGACAGGGGGCAGAGACCCAGTACTTC. Residues: CASSRQGAETQYF.

The chain employs TRBV18 and TRBJ2-7, with TRBD1 identical over 9 bases. From germline, CDR1 is KGHSH and CDR2 LQKENI. This CDR3 has 14 residues. V shed 2 bases and J 6 bases; nucleotides not matched to a gene: 5. The CDR3 protein is CASSPGTGSAEQYF. DNA of the CDR3: TGTGCCAGCTCACCAGGGACAGGGTCCGCCGAGCAGTACTTC.

CDR3 amino acids: CASSSGQGTEAFF. The DNA for the CDR3 is TGTGCCAGCAGTTCGGGACAGGGAACTGAAGCTTTCTTT. The rearrangement links TRBV2 to TRBJ1-1; 9 nucleotides agree with TRBD1. V lost 5 bases, J lost 5 bases, and 3 bases stayed unmatched. The germline gives CDR1 SNHLY, CDR2 FYNNEI. The CDR3 contains 13 residues. Drawing the rest from reference TRBV2 and TRBJ1-1, the complete variable domain is EPEVTQTPSHQVTQMGQEVILRCVPISNHLYFYWYRQILGQKVEFLVSFYNNEISEKSEIFDDQFSVERPDGSNFTLKIRSTKLEDSAMYFCASSSGQGTEAFFGQGTRLTVV.

The J gene is TRBJ1-1, the V gene TRBV14; a possible D gene is TRBD1 (6 bases). This CDR3 has 13 residues. Germline values: CDR1 SGHDN, CDR2 FVKESK. The germline V and J ends were trimmed by 5 bases and 5 bases, with 12 bases remaining between them. The CDR3 DNA reads TGTGCCAGCAGCGATGACAGGTTTACTGAAGCTTTCTTT. This gives the protein CASSDDRFTEAFF.

The chain employs TRBV24-1 and TRBJ1-4; perhaps TRBD1 as D (6 bases). This CDR3 is 16 amino acids long. Trimming pared 4 bases from V and 6 bases from J, leaving 17 bases between. Germline assignment: CDR1 KGHDR and CDR2 SFDVKD. As DNA, the CDR3 is TGTGCCACCAGTGAGCCTCAGGGGATGTGGGATGAAAAACTGTTTTTT. Amino acid sequence: CATSEPQGMWDEKLFF.

The rearrangement joins TRBV27 to TRBJ1-2, with no clear D. V was pared by 1 base and J by 8 bases, with 17 bases between. CDR1 is MNHEY and CDR2 is SMNVEV in the germline V gene (reference sequence). The length of the CDR3 is 15 residues. CDR3 in DNA: TGTGCCAGCAGTTTATTTGACCGAGGGTTGGGGGGCTACACCTTC. Its protein product is CASSLFDRGLGGYTF.

This clone has at least ten counts. This chain connects TRBV10-1 to TRBJ1-5; D remains unclear. Germline V gene lookup returns CDR1 WNHNN and CDR2 SYGVQD (reference sequence). This CDR3 has 13 residues. V lost 2 bases and J 4 bases, leaving 6 bases between the germline ends. As DNA, the CDR3 is TGCGCCAGCAGTGAGCGGGGAAATCAGCCCCAGCATTTT. Its protein product is CASSERGNQPQHF.

The chain links TRBV9 to TRBJ2-3, with 10 positions matching TRBD2. This CDR3 region has 16 residues. V lost 0 bases and J lost 4; bases outside the gene matches: 5. Germline CDR1 and CDR2: SGDLS and YYNGEE. CDR3 protein: CASSVVASGGSDTQYF. The CDR3 region has the DNA TGTGCCAGCAGCGTAGTGGCTAGCGGGGGTTCAGATACGCAGTATTTT.

In this sample, this clone turned up a few times. This CDR3 reads CASKEGGETQYF. The CDR3 bases are TGTGCCAGTAAGGAGGGAGGGGAGACCCAGTACTTC. The chain uses TRBV19 and TRBJ2-5; 7 nucleotides align to TRBD2. This CDR3 is built from 12 residues. V trimming: 7 bases; J trimming: 5 bases; junction bases outside the gene matches: 4. Per germline, CDR1 LNHDA and CDR2 SQIVND (reference sequence).

The J gene is TRBJ2-3, the V gene TRBV3-1 (or the pseudogene TRBV3-2), with D possibly TRBD2 on 5 matching bases. The CDR3 totals 19 residues. Germline V CDR1 and CDR2: LGHDT, YNNKEL (reference sequence). V was shortened by 2 bases and J by 0 bases, with 21 bases between the two germline ends. The CDR3 loop reads CASSQPIWVGVPSTDTQYF. The CDR3 DNA reads as TGTGCCAGCAGCCAACCAATATGGGTGGGAGTCCCTAGCACAGATACGCAGTATTTT.

The V gene is TRBV2, the J gene TRBJ2-1; unclear D gene. CDR1 is SNHLY and CDR2 is FYNNEI in the germline V gene. The CDR3 totals 13 residues. V was cut by 7 bases and J by 5 bases, with 12 bases left in between. CDR3 sequence (DNA): TGTGCCAGCATCACGGAGACGCACAATGAGCAGTTCTTC. Translation: CASITETHNEQFF.

The chain carries TRBV3-1 (or the pseudogene TRBV3-2) and TRBJ2-4; D is perhaps TRBD1 (5 bases). CDR1 is LGHDT and CDR2 is YNNKEL in the germline V gene (reference sequence). V was pared by 4 bases and J by 3 bases, with 13 bases between. The CDR3 totals 15 residues. The CDR3 nucleotides read TGTGCCAGCAGCCCCCCTGGACAAGACAAAAACATTCAGTACTTC. Protein product: CASSPPGQDKNIQYF.

This clone was detected once. The V and J genes are TRBV5-1 and TRBJ2-5; perhaps TRBD2 as D (5 bases). Trimming cost V 0 bases and J 2 bases, with 5 bases left between them. The CDR3 sequence is 13 residues long. Looked up from germline, CDR1 is SGHRS and CDR2 is YFSETQ. CDR3 loop: CASSLGGQETQYF. The DNA for the CDR3 is TGCGCCAGCAGCTTGGGAGGGCAAGAGACCCAGTACTTC.

The CDR3 DNA reads TGTGCCAGTAGGCCGGGACTAGCGGGGTACAATGAGCAGTTCTTC. Protein sequence: CASRPGLAGYNEQFF. The J gene is TRBJ2-1, the V gene TRBV19; TRBD2 agrees at 13 bases. The CDR3 totals 15 residues. V lost 6 bases to trimming and J lost 4 bases; unmatched junction nucleotides: 3. CDR1 and CDR2 from the germline V gene are LNHDA and SQIVND (reference sequence).

This clone was seen only once. This chain links TRBV10-3 with TRBJ2-4; tentative D call: TRBD1 (5 bases). CDR1 is ENHRY, CDR2 SYGVKD, per germline. V gave up 8 bases and J gave up 0 bases, with 20 bases separating them. The CDR3 consists of 17 residues. CDR3 loop: CAIQGRILLLAKNIQYF. DNA for the CDR3: TGTGCCATCCAGGGCAGGATTTTGTTACTAGCCAAAAACATTCAGTACTTC.

The gene calls are TRBV19 and TRBJ2-3; 10 bases line up with TRBD1. The V segment lost 5 bases and the J segment 7 bases; nucleotides outside the gene matches: 6. Per the germline V gene, CDR1 is LNHDA and CDR2 is SQIVND (reference sequence). This CDR3 is 14 amino acids long. The CDR3 bases are TGTGCCAGTAGTGTGGACAGGGGGGTGTATACGCAGTATTTT. Protein sequence: CASSVDRGVYTQYF.

The chain recombines TRBV18 with TRBJ2-2, with D maybe TRBD2 (5 bases). With 3 bases removed from V and 2 bases from J, the gap between germline ends came to 7 bases. Germline CDR1 reads KGHSH; CDR2 reads LQKENI. The CDR3 length is 14 residues. DNA for the CDR3: TGTGCCAGCTCACCGACTACTAACACCGGGGAGCTGTTTTTT. Residues: CASSPTTNTGELFF.

This clone showed up just once. The rearrangement uses TRBV21-1 and TRBJ2-3; the table gives TRBD2 as D, unverified against the DNA. TRBV21-1 is a known pseudogene. This CDR3 contains 17 residues. The CDR3 here is CASSKDGTSGGPDTQYF. The DNA of the CDR3 is TGTGCCAGCAGCAAAGACGGGACTAGCGGGGGGCCAGATACGCAGTATTTT.

This sequence joins TRBV7-2 and TRBJ2-5; 10 positions agree with TRBD2. The V gene's germline CDR1 is SGHTA and CDR2 FQGNSA. Losses at the gene ends were 0 bases for V and 2 bases for J; bases not matched to a gene: 3. The length of the CDR3 is 16 residues. In DNA form, the CDR3 reads TGTGCCAGCAGCTTAGCCCGTAGCGGGGGGCAAGAGACCCAGTACTTC. Protein sequence: CASSLARSGGQETQYF.

J is TRBJ1-1 and V is TRBV6-2 or TRBV6-3; D not resolved. There are 16 residues in the CDR3. With 0 bases removed from V and 5 bases from J, the gap between germline ends came to 16 bases. CDR1 and CDR2 from the germline V gene are MNHEY and SVGEGT. The CDR3 spells CASSYSKLARVTEAFF. As DNA, the CDR3 is TGTGCCAGCAGTTACTCGAAGTTGGCGCGGGTTACTGAAGCTTTCTTT.

The rearrangement joins TRBV30 to TRBJ2-2; 10 bases fit TRBD2. This CDR3 has 14 residues. Germline V gives CDR1 GTSNPN, CDR2 SVGIG (reference sequence). Germline trimming cut 0 bases from V and 6 bases from J; bases unmatched to any gene: 1. The CDR3 sequence is CAWSVTSGAGELFF. The DNA of the CDR3 is TGTGCCTGGAGTGTCACTAGCGGGGCCGGGGAGCTGTTTTTT.